Listed below are T cell receptor beta chains from one sample, sequenced in a study of spatial heterogeneity in lung cancer. TCRdb independently ran MiXCR on the 5' RACE reads; one entry per CDR3 protein. The sample carries 20,000 to 25,000 distinct CDR3 sequences, around 4.6% recorded once. Here the sequenced sample was PBMCs, taken at surgery. The receptors were sampled from a male donor with early-stage non-small cell lung cancer. Each CDR3 is given with its conserved first and last residue. D genes are given only for firm matches. Clone size is not always given. Where it is, it says once, few, many or a class for expanded clones.

D | J | size | V | DNA | CDR3
- | TRBJ2-7 | many | TRBV29-1 | TGCAGCGGCGGGGACACACGCAACGAGCAGTACTTC | CSGGDTRNEQYF
- | TRBJ2-5 | many | TRBV2 | TGTGCCAGCAGACGGACTCAAGAGACCCAGTACTTC | CASRRTQETQYF
- | TRBJ2-1 | many | TRBV5-1 | TGCGCCAGCAGCCCGGCTGGGGGGCAAGGCAATGAGCAGTTCTTC | CASSPAGGQGNEQFF
- | TRBJ1-1 | many | TRBV5-1 | TGCGCCAGCAGCTTGACGATCTGGGGGGGCCGGACTGAAGCTTTCTTT | CASSLTIWGGRTEAFF
TRBD1 | TRBJ1-5 | many | TRBV19 | TGTGCCAGTAGGGGGGACAGAGAGAATCAGCCCCAGCATTTT | CASRGDRENQPQHF
TRBD2 | TRBJ2-1 | many | TRBV12-3/TRBV12-4 | TGTGCCAGCAGGAACGGACTAGCGGGGGGATACAATGAGCAGTTCTTC | CASRNGLAGGYNEQFF
- | TRBJ2-1 | few | TRBV20-1 | TGCAGTGCCCTAATCTACAATGAGCAGTTCTTC | CSALIYNEQFF
- | TRBJ2-2 | many | TRBV29-1 | TGCAGCGTTACTAACAGGGCAAACACCGGGGAGCTGTTTTTT | CSVTNRANTGELFF
- | TRBJ2-2 | - | TRBV5-7 | TGTGCCAGCTTTGGGGCCGAAGTGGGCGGGGAGCTGTTTTTT | CASFGAEVGGELFF
- | TRBJ2-2 | many | TRBV18 | TGTGCCAGCTCAGTTCGGACAGATAGGAACACCGGGGAGCTGTTTTTT | CASSVRTDRNTGELFF
TRBD2 | TRBJ2-5 | many | TRBV29-1 | TGCAGCGTCTTCGGGGGGGCAATAGAGACCCAGTACTTC | CSVFGGAIETQYF
- | TRBJ1-1 | many | TRBV7-6 | TGTGCCAGCAGCCTGATACAGGGGAACACTGAAGCTTTCTTT | CASSLIQGNTEAFF
- | TRBJ2-3 | few | TRBV7-9 | TGTGCCAGCAGCTGGGGAGGGACAAGCACAGATACGCAGTATTTT | CASSWGGTSTDTQYF
- | TRBJ2-5 | many | TRBV7-9 | TGTGCCAGCAGCCGGACGGACCAAGAGACCCAGTACTTC | CASSRTDQETQYF
TRBD2 | TRBJ2-1 | - | TRBV24-1 | TGTGCCACCAGTGATTCCGGGGGGGGGAATGACAATGAGCAGTTCTTC | CATSDSGGGNDNEQFF
TRBD2 | TRBJ2-1 | - | TRBV10-1 | TGCGCCAGCAGCGCTAGCGGAGACAATGAGCAGTTCTTC | CASSASGDNEQFF
- | TRBJ1-4 | many | TRBV18 | TGTGCCAGCTCACCACGGCAGGGATGGGATGAAAAACTGTTTTTT | CASSPRQGWDEKLFF
- | TRBJ1-5 | many | TRBV6-5 | TGTGCCAGCAGCCCCCAGTTCAATCAGCCCCAGCATTTT | CASSPQFNQPQHF
TRBD2 | TRBJ2-3 | many | TRBV18 | TGTGCCAGCTCACCACCGGCGGGGGGTGGCGGCACAGATACGCAGTATTTT | CASSPPAGGGGTDTQYF
TRBD1 | TRBJ2-2 | few | TRBV5-3 | TGTGCCAGAAGTCCGGGACAGGGGGTAGCCGGGGAGCTGTTTTTT | CARSPGQGVAGELFF
- | TRBJ1-6 | many | TRBV6-5 | TGTGCCAGCAGCCCGTCCGCGACAGTGAAATATAATTCACCCCTCCACTTT | CASSPSATVKYNSPLHF
- | TRBJ2-7 | medium-sized | TRBV28 | TGTGCCAGCAGCCCTCCGGGGTACTCCTACGAGCAGTACTTC | CASSPPGYSYEQYF
- | TRBJ2-1 | many | TRBV28 | TGTGCCAGCAGTTCACCTACTGGACAGTACAATGAGCAGTTCTTC | CASSSPTGQYNEQFF
- | TRBJ2-7 | many | TRBV27 | TGTGCCAGCAGTTTAGGTCCAGGAGACTACGAGCAGTACTTC | CASSLGPGDYEQYF
TRBD2 | TRBJ2-7 | many | TRBV6-2/TRBV6-3 | TGTGCCACGACTAGCCGGGGAACCACCTACGAGCAGTACTTC | CATTSRGTTYEQYF
TRBD1 | TRBJ2-1 | many | TRBV18 | TGTGCCAGCTCACGACAGGGCACGATCGATGAGCAGTTCTTC | CASSRQGTIDEQFF
TRBD2 | TRBJ2-3 | many | TRBV7-2 | TGTGCCAGCAGCTTAGCGGGAGGGCGCACAGATACGCAGTATTTT | CASSLAGGRTDTQYF
- | TRBJ2-7 | - | TRBV21-1 | TGTGCCAGCAGCAATAGGAAAGACTCCTACGAGCAGTACTTC | CASSNRKDSYEQYF
- | TRBJ1-5 | many | TRBV7-2 | TGTGCCAGCAGCTTAGAACAAAATCAGCCCCAGCATTTT | CASSLEQNQPQHF
- | TRBJ2-1 | medium-sized | TRBV20-1 | TGCAGTGCTACCCCAGGAATATGGGACTTACACGATGAGCAGTTCTTC | CSATPGIWDLHDEQFF
- | TRBJ2-7 | many | TRBV4-3 | TGCGCCAGCAGCCAAGTTGCGGGGCGAGAGCAGTACTTC | CASSQVAGREQYF